This record covers a single TCR beta chain. Its antigen is still unknown. The investigators sampled blood at baseline, at cycle 4 day 1, and at cycle 7 day 1. Data came from immunoSEQ multiplex PCR; TCRdb stores just in-frame clones and leaves some out. The table lists 70,000 to 100,000 clones, more than 75% of them singletons. The entry originates in a study of OX40 agonist ivuxolimab in advanced cancers. Study-wide points: Researchers did not determine the expanded peripheral T cells' antigen specificity.

The starting material was CD4+ or CD8+ T cells sorted from blood, obtained in a trial of the OX40 agonist ivuxolimab. The clonotype comes from an adult with an advanced solid tumor such as melanoma, head and neck, liver or kidney cancer.

Here the CDR3 DNA reads TGTGCCAGCAGTTCTCCGGGACAACCATCGAAAACCTATGGCTACACCTTC. Amino acid sequence: CASSSPGQPSKTYGYTF. This chain connects TRBV28 to TRBJ1-2; maybe TRBD1 (6 bases). Germline CDR1 MDHEN, CDR2 SYDVKM. V was cut by 4 bases and J by 4 bases, with 22 bases left in between. This CDR3 has 17 residues.